This section outlines one T cell receptor (beta chain) sequence together with its context. The repertoire was sequenced with immunoSEQ multiplex PCR; TCRdb's copy has only in-frame clones and lacks some. Of about 110,000 clones listed, around 80% were seen once; the top ten hold about 7%. This sample stems from a study of control samples from healthy donors and cancer patients. CDR3 length equals 18 residues. J gave up 0 bases and V 3 bases, and 10 bases lay outside the gene matches. Germline lookup yields CDR1 SGHTA and CDR2 FQGNSA. The specimen was blood. The J gene is TRBJ2-2, the V gene TRBV7-2, with TRBD1 matching over 7 bases. The receptor comes from a man in his late teens or twenties in good health. The chain's CDR3 is CASSFLGGILANTGELFF. The CDR3 bases are TGTGCCAGCAGCTTTCTAGGGGGCATACTAGCGAACACCGGGGAGCTGTTTTTT.